Listed below are T cell receptor beta chains from one sample, sequenced in a study of CD8+ T cells in alopecia areata. Generated by immunoSEQ multiplex PCR, the TCRdb table keeps only in-frame clones and is missing some. The sample gives 270,000 or so clones, over 45% of which show up once; less than 2% is in the top ten. The material was CD4+ T cells sorted from blood, obtained at week 24, from a patient treated with tofacitinib. These receptors came from a human donor with alopecia areata. Both conserved end residues are trimmed from each CDR3. Only part of the rows carry a size: once, few, many, or a class if the clone is expanded.

J | size | V | CDR3
TRBJ2-3 | few | TRBV6-5 | ASGAVTDTQY
TRBJ2-2 | . | TRBV6-5 | ASGDTGELF
TRBJ2-7 | . | TRBV15 | ATSKDRSYEQY
TRBJ1-1 | . | TRBV4-1 | ASSQDRLGGHKAF
TRBJ2-4 | . | TRBV4-3 | ASSRGTTRAAKNIQY